The text below deals with one TCR beta chain. As processed by the authors: Nucleated cell number was recorded as an estimate derived from reference gene primer amplification. Sequenced by immunoSEQ multiplex PCR; TCRdb stores in-frame clones only, minus some. That table is the source of V, J and clone size, and D and trimming were worked out from the DNA. Here the sample spans over 85,000 clones, around 82% being singletons. This sample is part of a study of blood T cell repertoires in COVID-19. Study as a whole: There were acute and convalescent COVID-19 samples, and they came from the United States, Italy and Spain.

V was trimmed by 6 bases and J by 6 bases, leaving 18 bases between them. The CDR3 loop spans 15 amino acids. Germline CDR1 is LNHDA and CDR2 is SQIVND (reference sequence). The chain couples TRBV19 to TRBJ2-4; possible D gene TRBD1, 6 bases. Sequenced material: peripheral blood. The receptor was derived from a woman of 80 years or more with COVID-19, enrolled during active disease. This CDR3 reads CASRSAGALGNIQYF. In nucleotides, the CDR3 is TGTGCCAGTAGAAGTGCAGGGGCTTTAGGAAACATTCAGTACTTC.